The text below deals with one TCR beta chain. Original processing notes: The authors estimated nucleated cell counts from reference gene primer amplification. Produced via immunoSEQ multiplex PCR; TCRdb's table is partial and in-frame only. Clone size and the V and J calls come from that table; the DNA yielded D and trimming. The sample records 30,000 or so clones, more than 85% being singletons. The trim removed 4 bases at V and 6 bases at J, leaving 9 bases unmatched. The CDR3 is 16 residues long. Germline V CDR1 and CDR2: KGHDR, SFDVKD. This specimen belongs to a study of blood T cell repertoires in COVID-19. Study-wide context: Researchers got acute and convalescent COVID-19 samples from the United States, Italy and Spain. Sample material is recorded as cDNA or gDNA derived from T cells, B-cell-depleted T cells, or PBMCs.

The source material was peripheral blood. The clonotype originates from a male donor with active COVID-19. The chain has TRBV24-1 and TRBJ2-1; 9 nucleotides agree with TRBD2. CDR3 nucleotide sequence: TGTGCCACCAGTGAGGGGGGACTAGCAGGATCCAATGAGCAGTTCTTC. Translation: CATSEGGLAGSNEQFF.